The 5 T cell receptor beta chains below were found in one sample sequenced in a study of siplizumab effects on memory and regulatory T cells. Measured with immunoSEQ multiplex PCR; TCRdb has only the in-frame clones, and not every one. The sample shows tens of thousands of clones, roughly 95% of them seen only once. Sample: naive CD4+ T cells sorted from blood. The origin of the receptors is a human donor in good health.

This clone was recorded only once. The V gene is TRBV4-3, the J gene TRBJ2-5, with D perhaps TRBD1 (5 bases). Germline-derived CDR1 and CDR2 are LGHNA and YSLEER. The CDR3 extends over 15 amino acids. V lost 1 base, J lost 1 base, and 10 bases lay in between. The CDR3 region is CASSQAGAPQETQYF. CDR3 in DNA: TGCGCCAGCAGCCAAGCTGGGGCCCCCCAAGAGACCCAGTACTTC.

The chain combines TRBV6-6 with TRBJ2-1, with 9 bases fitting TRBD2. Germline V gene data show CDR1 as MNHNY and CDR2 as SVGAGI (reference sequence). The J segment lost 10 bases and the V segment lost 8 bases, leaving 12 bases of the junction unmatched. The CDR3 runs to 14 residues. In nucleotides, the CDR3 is TGTGCCAGCGGACTTAGCGGGGGCCTGGCGGAGCAGTTCTTC. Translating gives CASGLSGGLAEQFF.

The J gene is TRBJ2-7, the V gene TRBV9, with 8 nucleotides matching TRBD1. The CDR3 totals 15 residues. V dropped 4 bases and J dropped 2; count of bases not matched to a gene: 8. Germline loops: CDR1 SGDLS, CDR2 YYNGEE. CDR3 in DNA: TGTGCCAGCAGCCCTCAGGGGGCGAAAACCTACGAGCAGTACTTC. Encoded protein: CASSPQGAKTYEQYF.

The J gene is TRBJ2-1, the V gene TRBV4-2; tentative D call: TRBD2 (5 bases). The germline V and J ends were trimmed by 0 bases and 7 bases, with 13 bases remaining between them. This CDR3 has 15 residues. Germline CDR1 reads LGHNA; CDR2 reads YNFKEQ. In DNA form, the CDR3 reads TGTGCCAGCAGCCAAGACCAGCGGCCACGGAATGAGCAGTTCTTC. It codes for CASSQDQRPRNEQFF.

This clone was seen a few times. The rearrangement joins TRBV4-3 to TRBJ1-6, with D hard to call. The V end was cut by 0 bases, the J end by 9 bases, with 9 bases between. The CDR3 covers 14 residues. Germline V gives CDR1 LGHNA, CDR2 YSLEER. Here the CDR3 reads CASSQEDGLSPLHF. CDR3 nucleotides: TGCGCCAGCAGCCAAGAGGACGGCCTTTCACCCCTCCACTTT.